These 29 T cell receptor beta chains were sequenced from one sample in a study of PD-1 blockade in classical Hodgkin lymphoma. Relapse after autologous stem cell transplantation occurred in every patient, and brentuximab vedotin exposure varied. Clones were sequenced by immunoSEQ multiplex PCR, and TCRdb holds only the in-frame ones, with some missing. The table records 20,000 to 25,000 clones, about 64% of them present only once. The sequences come from peripheral blood mononuclear cells (PBMCs), collected at baseline. These receptors originate from a human donor with classical Hodgkin lymphoma.

This rearrangement joins TRBV11-2 to TRBJ2-7; the D is unclear. The length of the CDR3 is 15 residues. The germline V gene has CDR1 SGHAT and CDR2 FQNNGV. Trimming removed 4 bases from V and 0 bases from J, with 13 bases in between. The CDR3 bases are TGTGCCAGCAGCTCCCTACGGTTCGGCTCCTACGAGCAGTACTTC. Translated, it gives CASSSLRFGSYEQYF.

The chain has TRBV7-3 and TRBJ2-1; TRBD2 matches at 13 bases. V lost 8 bases and J lost 13; bases outside the gene matches: 8. Germline V gives CDR1 SGHTA, CDR2 FQGTGA. The CDR3 consists of 13 residues. The CDR3 region has the DNA TGTGCCAGCTCCGGACTAGCGGGAGTAAATCAGTTCTTC. Encoded protein: CASSGLAGVNQFF.

The chain carries TRBV28 and TRBJ2-1, with D perhaps given as TRBD1 or TRBD2 (5 bases each). The CDR3 is 16 amino acids. V lost 3 bases and J 5 bases, leaving 17 bases between the germline ends. Germline CDR1 MDHEN, CDR2 SYDVKM. CDR3 DNA sequence: TGTGCCAGCAGTTTGCCCGGGGCGGACTTCGACAATGAGCAGTTCTTC. Translated: CASSLPGADFDNEQFF.

Concerning this clone: With a much larger clone just one base away, this may be a read error. The rearrangement links TRBV5-4 to TRBJ2-5, with TRBD2 matching 8 bases. This CDR3 contains 15 residues. Per the germline V gene, CDR1 is SGHNT and CDR2 is YYREEE (reference sequence). J lost 9 bases, V lost 0 bases, and 10 bases had no gene match. The CDR3 reads CASSLDGTRGEAQYF. The CDR3 DNA follows: TGTGCCAGCAGCTTGGATGGGACTAGGGGGGAGGCCCAGTACTTC.

This clone was picked up one time. CDR3 region: CASKLHYGYTF. Written as DNA, the CDR3 is TGTGCCAGCAAATTGCACTATGGCTACACCTTC. The chain joins TRBV5-6 to TRBJ1-2; D unclear. The CDR3 has 11 residues. CDR1 and CDR2 from the germline V gene are SGHDT and YYEEEE. Trimming took off 6 bases at V and 3 bases at J, with 6 bases between the two ends.

The chain uses TRBV10-3 and TRBJ2-1, with 15 bases identical to TRBD2. CDR1 is ENHRY and CDR2 is SYGVKD in the germline V gene. The CDR3 spans 16 residues. V lost 6 bases to trimming and J lost 9 bases; unmatched junction nucleotides: 9. The CDR3 region is CAISVGLAGGQAEQFF. The CDR3, as DNA: TGTGCCATCAGCGTCGGACTAGCGGGGGGGCAGGCTGAGCAGTTCTTC.

The genes are TRBV5-4 and TRBJ2-7; TRBD1 aligns across 8 bases. CDR3 length: 13 residues. Germline assignment: CDR1 SGHNT and CDR2 YYREEE (reference sequence). Trimming cost V 4 bases and J 5 bases; bases outside gene matches: 5. The CDR3 spells CASSQDREDEQYF. Here the CDR3 DNA reads TGTGCCAGCAGCCAGGACAGGGAGGACGAGCAGTACTTC.

The rearrangement links TRBV28 to TRBJ1-2, with 7 nucleotides matching TRBD1. With V trimmed by 3 bases and J by 5 bases, 12 bases remained unmatched. The CDR3 length is 16 residues. Germline V gene lookup returns CDR1 MDHEN and CDR2 SYDVKM. Here the CDR3 DNA reads TGTGCCAGCAGTTTCGGTGGACAGGTCCCGAGGTATGGCTACACCTTC. Its protein product is CASSFGGQVPRYGYTF.

The chain combines TRBV19 with TRBJ2-5; D is unresolved. CDR1 LNHDA and CDR2 SQIVND come from the germline V gene (reference sequence). The V gene lost 0 bases and the J gene lost 3 bases, with 5 bases spanning the gap. The CDR3 length is 13 residues. The CDR3 reads CASSIEGKETQYF. DNA for the CDR3: TGTGCCAGTAGTATAGAGGGAAAAGAGACCCAGTACTTC.

This rearrangement joins TRBV4-3 to TRBJ2-7; D unclear. This CDR3 is built from 15 residues. Germline CDR1 LGHNA, CDR2 YSLEER. V was pared by 0 bases and J by 7 bases, with 16 bases between. CDR3 residues: CASSQDHGQPDEQYF. CDR3 coding DNA: TGCGCCAGCAGCCAAGATCACGGGCAGCCTGATGAGCAGTACTTC.

V usage is TRBV6-6 and J usage is TRBJ2-7, with 10 nucleotides matching TRBD1. Germline assignment: CDR1 MNHNY and CDR2 SVGAGI (reference sequence). The CDR3 runs to 16 residues. V trimming: 2 bases; J trimming: 5 bases; junction bases outside the gene matches: 9. CDR3 DNA sequence: TGTGCCAGCAGTTACCAGGGACAGGGGACACTCCACGAGCAGTACTTC. Translating it yields CASSYQGQGTLHEQYF.

The chain joins TRBV25-1 to TRBJ2-7, with unresolved D. Between the trimmed V and J ends, which lost 5 bases and 2 bases, there was a span of 7 bases. Germline-derived CDR1 and CDR2 are MGHDK and SYGVNS. The CDR3 consists of 12 residues. The CDR3 loop reads CASSRSTYEQYF. The CDR3 nucleotides read TGTGCCAGCAGTCGTTCAACCTACGAGCAGTACTTC.

J is TRBJ2-3 and V is TRBV11-3, with D possibly TRBD2 on 6 matching bases. Germline CDR1 and CDR2: SGHNT and YENEEA. Trimming removed 1 base from V and 3 bases from J, with 17 bases in between. The CDR3 extends over 17 amino acids. The CDR3 region is CASSLGRGPIRTDTQYF. The CDR3 DNA reads TGTGCCAGCAGCTTAGGGCGGGGACCGATTCGGACAGATACGCAGTATTTT.

This rearrangement joins TRBV6-5 to TRBJ1-2; 7 bases match TRBD1. Germline V gives CDR1 MNHEY, CDR2 SVGAGI. This CDR3 contains 15 residues. V was pared by 4 bases and J by 4 bases, with 9 bases of the junction left unmatched. The CDR3 here is CASSSLDRVLYGYTF. The DNA for the CDR3 is TGTGCCAGCAGTTCGCTTGACAGGGTACTCTATGGCTACACCTTC.

The rearrangement joins TRBV6-6 to TRBJ1-5; no reliable D call. Trimming left V 2 bases short and J 5 bases short, with 16 bases between. The CDR3 sequence is 16 residues long. The germline V gene has CDR1 MNHNY and CDR2 SVGAGI (reference sequence). CDR3 in amino acids: CASSYGLGREDQPQHF. The CDR3 DNA reads as TGTGCCAGCAGTTACGGTCTAGGGAGGGAGGATCAGCCCCAGCATTTT.

This clone was found once. The chain joins TRBV19 to TRBJ1-1; 8 bases are shared with TRBD1. V was pared by 6 bases and J by 1 base, with 1 base of the junction left unmatched. Germline V gives CDR1 LNHDA, CDR2 SQIVND (reference sequence). The CDR3 contains 13 residues. Written as DNA, the CDR3 is TGTGCCAGTAGGGACAGGGCGAACACTGAAGCTTTCTTT. Protein: CASRDRANTEAFF.

This clone was seen a few times. This chain uses TRBV30 with TRBJ1-4, with TRBD1 matching 8 bases. Germline V gene data show CDR1 as GTSNPN and CDR2 as SVGIG (reference sequence). CDR3 size: 14 residues. The trim removed 0 bases at V and 4 bases at J, leaving 1 base unmatched. The CDR3 sequence is CAWSVGQGNEKLFF. The CDR3 DNA reads as TGTGCCTGGAGTGTAGGACAGGGTAATGAAAAACTGTTTTTT.

The V call is TRBV19, the J call TRBJ2-3; the D gene could be TRBD1 or TRBD2 (5 bases each). Looked up from germline, CDR1 is LNHDA and CDR2 is SQIVND (reference sequence). The V end was cut by 1 base, the J end by 4 bases, with 9 bases between. This CDR3 region has 14 residues. CDR3 nucleotide sequence: TGTGCCAGTAGTATAGCGGGACCCCCAGATACGCAGTATTTT. This gives the protein CASSIAGPPDTQYF. Full variable domain (rest looked up from reference TRBV19 and TRBJ2-3): DGGITQSPKYLFRKEGQNVTLSCEQNLNHDAMYWYRQDPGQGLRLIYYSQIVNDFQKGDIAEGYSVSREKKESFPLTVTSAQKNPTAFYLCASSIAGPPDTQYFGPGTRLTVL.

V usage is TRBV6-1 and J usage is TRBJ2-5; TRBD1 agrees at 8 bases. After removal of 4 bases from V and 11 bases from J, the junction contained 9 bases not matched to a gene. The germline V gene encodes CDR1 MNHNS and CDR2 SASEGT. The CDR3 contains 13 residues. The chain's CDR3 is CASSAGTGGSQYF. CDR3 in DNA: TGTGCCAGCAGTGCGGGGACAGGCGGCTCGCAGTACTTC.

The genes are TRBV5-4 and TRBJ2-2, with 10 bases aligning to TRBD2. The length of the CDR3 is 15 residues. Looked up from germline, CDR1 is SGHNT and CDR2 is YYREEE (reference sequence). J was trimmed by 6 bases and V by 0 bases; bases with no gene match: 2. The chain's CDR3 is CASSLGGTSAGELFF. DNA of the CDR3: TGTGCCAGCAGCTTGGGTGGGACTAGCGCCGGGGAGCTGTTTTTT. The whole variable domain, filled in from reference TRBV5-4 and TRBJ2-2, reads ETGVTQSPTHLIKTRGQQVTLRCSSQSGHNTVSWYQQALGQGPQFIFQYYREEENGRGNFPPRFSGLQFPNYSSELNVNALELDDSALYLCASSLGGTSAGELFFGEGSRLTVL.

The chain uses TRBV7-2 and TRBJ2-7; perhaps TRBD2 as D (6 bases). Looked up from germline, CDR1 is SGHTA and CDR2 is FQGNSA. The CDR3 has 13 amino acids. V was trimmed by 0 bases and J by 6 bases, leaving 9 bases between them. CDR3 DNA sequence: TGTGCCAGCAGCTTAGCTCCGCGGGGCGAGCAGTACTTC. Protein: CASSLAPRGEQYF.

This chain uses TRBV2 with TRBJ2-5; maybe TRBD2 (6 bases). CDR3 length: 14 amino acids. Germline V gene lookup returns CDR1 SNHLY and CDR2 FYNNEI. The V and J ends lost 3 bases and 4 bases respectively, with 12 bases between them. CDR3 coding DNA: TGTGCCAGCAGTGAGGACGGGAGAGGAGAGACCCAGTACTTC. Protein sequence: CASSEDGRGETQYF. Full variable domain (missing parts from reference TRBV2 and TRBJ2-5): EPEVTQTPSHQVTQMGQEVILRCVPISNHLYFYWYRQILGQKVEFLVSFYNNEISEKSEIFDDQFSVERPDGSNFTLKIRSTKLEDSAMYFCASSEDGRGETQYFGPGTRLLVL.

This clone showed up just a few times. The sample carries other DNA sequences with the same CDR3. V gene TRBV9 combines with J gene TRBJ2-2, with 7 bases that match TRBD1. CDR3 length: 14 residues. CDR1 and CDR2 from the germline V gene are SGDLS and YYNGEE. V dropped 7 bases and J dropped 2; count of bases not matched to a gene: 5. This CDR3 is CASRGQTNTGELFF. The DNA of the CDR3 is TGTGCCAGCCGGGGACAGACAAACACCGGGGAGCTGTTTTTT.

This clone was recorded a few times. The V and J genes are TRBV19 and TRBJ1-6; a possible D gene is TRBD1 (5 bases). CDR1 is LNHDA and CDR2 is SQIVND in the germline V gene (reference sequence). V was shortened by 0 bases and J by 2 bases, with 8 bases between the two germline ends. This CDR3 is built from 16 residues. For the CDR3, the DNA is TGTGCCAGTAGTATAGATGGACAAACCTATAATTCACCCCTCCACTTT. It encodes CASSIDGQTYNSPLHF.

This chain connects TRBV2 to TRBJ1-6, with 7 positions matching TRBD1. CDR1 and CDR2 from the germline V gene are SNHLY and FYNNEI. The CDR3 runs 15 residues. With 4 bases clipped from V and 5 bases from J, the junction kept 5 bases outside the gene matches. DNA of the CDR3: TGTGCCAGCAGTGCCGGGACAGCGCATAATTCACCCCTCCACTTT. As protein: CASSAGTAHNSPLHF. Based on the CDR3 plus reference TRBV2 and TRBJ1-6, the full variable domain is EPEVTQTPSHQVTQMGQEVILRCVPISNHLYFYWYRQILGQKVEFLVSFYNNEISEKSEIFDDQFSVERPDGSNFTLKIRSTKLEDSAMYFCASSAGTAHNSPLHFGNGTRLTVT.

The chain combines TRBV7-2 with TRBJ2-7; D perhaps matches TRBD2 (5 bases). CDR1 and CDR2 from the germline V gene are SGHTA and FQGNSA. The V gene lost 5 bases and the J gene lost 7 bases, with 15 bases spanning the gap. CDR3 length: 13 amino acids. This chain's CDR3 is CASSIKDRTEQYF. The CDR3 DNA follows: TGTGCCAGCAGCATCAAGGATAGGACTGAGCAGTACTTC.

The CDR3: CASSLGGGTTEAFF. The DNA for the CDR3 is TGTGCCAGCAGCTTGGGTGGGGGTACTACTGAAGCTTTCTTT. This chain connects TRBV5-4 to TRBJ1-1; D perhaps matches TRBD1 (5 bases). The V gene's germline CDR1 is SGHNT and CDR2 YYREEE (reference sequence). V was cut by 0 bases and J by 5 bases, with 11 bases left in between. The CDR3 extends over 14 amino acids.

This chain uses TRBV5-4 with TRBJ1-2, with D hard to call. The CDR3 runs 12 residues. Germline V gene data show CDR1 as SGHNT and CDR2 as YYREEE (reference sequence). The germline V and J ends were trimmed by 1 base and 7 bases, with 8 bases remaining between them. The CDR3 DNA is TGTGCCAGCAGCTTGCAAGGGTTTGGCTACACCTTC. Residues: CASSLQGFGYTF. Full variable domain (rest looked up from reference TRBV5-4 and TRBJ1-2): ETGVTQSPTHLIKTRGQQVTLRCSSQSGHNTVSWYQQALGQGPQFIFQYYREEENGRGNFPPRFSGLQFPNYSSELNVNALELDDSALYLCASSLQGFGYTFGSGTRLTVV.

In this sample, this clone turned up a few times. The chain uses TRBV5-6 and TRBJ2-7; a possible D gene is TRBD2 (6 bases). Trimming removed 4 bases from V and 4 bases from J, with 18 bases in between. The CDR3 sequence is 15 residues long. The germline CDR1 and CDR2 sequences are SGHDT and YYEEEE. In DNA, the CDR3 is TGTGCCAGCAGCGCCGGCGGGACGGGCGTTTACGAGCAGTACTTC. Encoded protein: CASSAGGTGVYEQYF. Together with reference TRBV5-6 and TRBJ2-7, the CDR3 gives the full variable domain: DAGVTQSPTHLIKTRGQQVTLRCSPKSGHDTVSWYQQALGQGPQFIFQYYEEEERQRGNFPDRFSGHQFPNYSSELNVNALLLGDSALYLCASSAGGTGVYEQYFGPGTRLTVT.